Each of the 18 T cell receptor beta chains below was sequenced from the same sample in a study of T cells in women clearing cervical HPV infection. Clones were sequenced by immunoSEQ multiplex PCR, and TCRdb holds only the in-frame ones, with some missing. Recorded here are 40,000 to 45,000 clones; the top ten clones represent 1.2%. What was sequenced was blood buffy coat. The receptors come from a woman aged 18 to 75 with a cervical HPV16 infection that either progressed to CIN3+ or cleared (not recorded which).

As for this clone: The sequence runs out 3 residues before the end of the CDR3; the remainder is reconstructed from the germline J gene. This rearrangement joins TRBV2 to TRBJ1-1, with D possibly being TRBD1 (6 bases). The CDR3 is 14 residues long. Looked up from germline, CDR1 is SNHLY and CDR2 is FYNNEI. The CDR3 loop is CASSDDRSKIAAFF. The DNA read from the CDR3 is TGTGCCAGCAGTGACGACAGGTCAAAGATCGCG.

On this clone: The observed sequence ends 3 residues before the CDR3 terminus, with the missing tail filled in from the germline J gene. The chain joins TRBV30 to TRBJ2-3; TRBD2 matches at 8 bases. This CDR3 comprises 16 residues. CDR1 and CDR2 (germline): GTSNPN, SVGIG (reference sequence). J was trimmed by 4 bases and V by 0 bases; bases with no gene match: 9. The CDR3 sequence: CAWSVGAGGASDTQYF. Incomplete CDR3 DNA: TGTGCCTGGAGTGTAGGGGCGGGGGGCGCGTCAGATACG.

This chain's CDR3 is CSASRGGAYDGYTF. CDR3 DNA (partial): TGCAGTGCTAGCAGAGGGGGCGCTTACGATGGC. This chain joins TRBV20-1 and TRBJ1-2; TRBD1 matches at 7 bases. The observed sequence ends 3 residues before the CDR3 terminus, with the missing tail filled in from the germline J gene. This CDR3 region has 14 residues. With 3 bases clipped from V and 6 bases from J, the junction kept 10 bases outside the gene matches. CDR1 is DFQATT and CDR2 is SNEGSKA in the germline V gene (reference sequence).

Comments on this clone: The read gets to within 3 residues of the CDR3 end, and the germline J gene fills in the rest. The chain combines TRBV7-2 with TRBJ2-2, with TRBD2 as a possible D gene (6 bases). Germline V gives CDR1 SGHTA, CDR2 FQGNSA. The CDR3 is 15 residues long. V lost 6 bases and J 3 bases, leaving 14 bases between the germline ends. CDR3 amino acids: CASRTGTAYTGELFF. Incomplete CDR3 DNA: TGTGCCAGCAGAACCGGGACTGCCTACACCGGGGAG.

A word on this clone: The CDR3 end is not reached by the read, which stops 3 residues before it; the germline J gene fills it in. The chain is built from TRBV9 and TRBJ2-7; 8 bases are shared with TRBD2. Germline assignment: CDR1 SGDLS and CDR2 YYNGEE. J lost 4 bases, V lost 0 bases, and 6 bases had no gene match. The CDR3 consists of 15 residues. The sequenced part of the CDR3 DNA is TGTGCCAGCAGCGTAGGGGTCGGGGGGGCTTACGAG. This sequence encodes CASSVGVGGAYE. The entire CDR3 is CASSVGVGGAYEQYF. Full variable domain (rest looked up from reference TRBV9 and TRBJ2-7): DSGVTQTPKHLITATGQRVTLRCSPRSGDLSVYWYQQSLDQGLQFLIQYYNGEERAKGNILERFSAQQFPDLHSELNLSSLELGDSALYFCASSVGVGGAYEQYFGPGTRLTVT.

As concerns this clone: The read terminates 3 residues before the CDR3 end, so the remaining end is supplied by the germline J gene. The chain recombines TRBV7-2 with TRBJ2-7; no definite D call. Germline values: CDR1 SGHTA, CDR2 FQGNSA. V was trimmed by 8 bases and J by 4 bases, leaving 18 bases between them. The CDR3 spans 14 residues. The part of the CDR3 DNA that was read is TGTGCCAGCTCCGCCCGAAGTTGGGCATACGAG. It codes for CASSARSWAYE. The whole CDR3 region reads CASSARSWAYEQYF.

As concerns this clone: The read ends 3 residues shy of where the CDR3 ends; the end is completed using the germline J gene. V and J are TRBV14 and TRBJ1-4; perhaps TRBD1 as D (5 bases). V was trimmed by 2 bases and J by 7 bases, leaving 14 bases between them. CDR1 is SGHDN, CDR2 FVKESK, per germline. This CDR3 is built from 15 residues. CDR3 in amino acids: CASSQLSQGSEKLFF. The CDR3 DNA, read in part, is TGTGCCAGCAGCCAATTGAGCCAGGGCTCTGAAAAA.

Details on this clone: The CDR3 end falls 3 residues outside the read, so it is completed with the germline J gene. The genes are TRBV2 and TRBJ2-5, with TRBD2 identical over 13 bases. The CDR3 totals 15 residues. After removal of 6 bases from V and 5 bases from J, the junction contained 6 bases not matched to a gene. Germline V gene sequence: CDR1 SNHLY, CDR2 FYNNEI. The sequenced part of the CDR3 DNA is TGTGCCAGCAGACCCAGGACTAGCGGGAGCGAGACC. Its protein product is CASRPRTSGSET. From start to end, the CDR3 is CASRPRTSGSETQYF.

Regarding this clone: Read coverage stops 3 residues before the CDR3 terminus; the germline J gene supplies the remainder. V gene TRBV10-3 combines with J gene TRBJ2-3; D gene unclear. Deletions cut 5 bases from V and 5 bases from J, with 8 bases between. Germline CDR1 and CDR2: ENHRY and SYGVKD. This CDR3 has 12 residues. Incomplete CDR3 DNA: TGTGCCATCAGTCTCCTAGGAGATACG. Its protein is CAISLLGDT. The full CDR3 is CAISLLGDTQYF.

For this clone: The CDR3 end lies 3 residues beyond the end of the read and is filled in from the germline J gene. The chain uses TRBV7-3 and TRBJ1-4, with a possible D match to TRBD1 (5 bases). Germline CDR1 reads SGHTA; CDR2 reads FQGTGA. This CDR3 comprises 13 residues. With 3 bases removed from V and 3 bases from J, the gap between germline ends came to 5 bases. CDR3 residues: CASSLGPNEKLFF. The CDR3 bases that were read are TGTGCCAGCAGCTTGGGGCCTAATGAAAAA.

Of note for this clone: The read ends 3 residues before the CDR3 terminus; that terminus is restored from the germline J gene. The same CDR3 is also encoded by other DNA sequences in this sample. V usage is TRBV2 and J usage is TRBJ1-3, with no clear D. The CDR3 consists of 12 residues. V lost 3 bases to trimming and J lost 6 bases, with 6 bases between them. Germline V gene data show CDR1 as SNHLY and CDR2 as FYNNEI. The CDR3 region is CASSDGPNTIYF. The CDR3 bases that were read are TGTGCCAGCAGTGATGGCCCAAACACC.

For this clone: The CDR3 end is not reached by the read, which stops 3 residues before it; the germline J gene fills it in. This rearrangement joins TRBV10-2 to TRBJ2-5, with TRBD2 identical over 7 bases. The ends lost 6 bases at V and 3 bases at J; junction bases unmatched: 4. This CDR3 spans 13 amino acids. Germline V lookup: CDR1 WSHSY, CDR2 SAAADI. CDR3 loop: CASSASGKETQYF. The CDR3 bases that were read are TGCGCCAGCAGCGCTAGCGGCAAAGAGACC.

As for this clone: Coverage ceases 3 residues before the CDR3 finishes, and the germline J gene fills in the end. This chain uses TRBV13 with TRBJ1-3, with 9 bases matching TRBD1. The V gene's germline CDR1 is PRHDT and CDR2 FYEKMQ (reference sequence). Germline trimming cut 7 bases from V and 7 bases from J; bases unmatched to any gene: 8. This CDR3 is built from 14 residues. The part of the CDR3 DNA that was read is TGTGCCAGCATCAGGACAGGGGAGGGGAACACC. Its protein is CASIRTGEGNT. The entire CDR3 protein reads CASIRTGEGNTIYF.

A remark on this clone: The CDR3 is cut off 3 residues early in the read; its end comes from the germline J gene. The V call is TRBV30, the J call TRBJ2-7; the D gene is possibly TRBD1 (5 bases). Germline values: CDR1 GTSNPN, CDR2 SVGIG (reference sequence). The V end lost 6 bases, the J end lost 3 bases, and 12 bases lay between the germline ends. The CDR3 loop spans 12 amino acids. The CDR3 DNA, read in part, is TGTGCCTGCAGACAGAATTTCTACGAG. This translates into CACRQNFYE. The full CDR3 protein is CACRQNFYEQYF.

Note on this clone: The CDR3 end lies 3 residues beyond the end of the read and is filled in from the germline J gene. The chain employs TRBV5-1 and TRBJ1-1, with D possibly matching TRBD1 (5 bases). Germline CDR1 reads SGHRS; CDR2 reads YFSETQ. The CDR3 spans 14 residues. V lost 0 bases to trimming and J lost 5 bases, with 11 bases between them. This chain's CDR3 is CASSLEGSRTEAFF. CDR3 bases read: TGCGCCAGCAGCTTGGAGGGGAGTCGGACTGAA. The full variable domain, rest sourced from reference TRBV5-1 and TRBJ1-1, is KAGVTQTPRYLIKTRGQQVTLSCSPISGHRSVSWYQQTPGQGLQFLFEYFSETQRNKGNFPGRFSGRQFSNSRSEMNVSTLELGDSALYLCASSLEGSRTEAFFGQGTRLTVV.

The part of the CDR3 DNA that was read is TGTGCCAGCAGCCCCGCTAAGGGGACC. The encoded protein is CASSPAKGT. The complete CDR3 reads CASSPAKGTQYF. The genes are TRBV28 and TRBJ2-5; D unresolved. The missing CDR3 end, 3 residues past where the read stops, is filled in from the germline J gene. Germline loops: CDR1 MDHEN, CDR2 SYDVKM. Trimming left V 6 bases short and J 7 bases short, with 12 bases between. CDR3 size: 12 residues.

About this clone: The CDR3 goes on 3 residues after the read ends, and that part is filled in from the germline J gene. V gene TRBV11-2 combines with J gene TRBJ2-2, with D unresolved. Trimming pared 4 bases from V and 8 bases from J, leaving 5 bases between. This CDR3 region has 11 residues. Germline V gene lookup returns CDR1 SGHAT and CDR2 FQNNGV. The CDR3 bases that were read are TGTGCCAGCAGCTCCTCGGGGGAG. It translates to CASSSSGE. The entire CDR3 sequence reads CASSSSGELFF.

Turning to this clone: With the read ending 3 residues before the CDR3 end, the germline J gene is used to fill in that end. The V call is TRBV19, the J call TRBJ1-2; the D gene is possibly TRBD1 (6 bases). Germline loops: CDR1 LNHDA, CDR2 SQIVND (reference sequence). The CDR3 contains 15 residues. Trimming cost V 5 bases and J 3 bases, with 16 bases left between them. The CDR3 is CASSLTWGGDYGYTF. The CDR3 DNA, read in part, is TGTGCCAGTAGTTTGACTTGGGGGGGCGACTATGGC.